This TCR beta chain was captured in a study of metastatic and nonmetastatic thyroid tumors. Looking at the study overall: Comparative analysis of repertoires was undertaken across blood and tumor or nodule tissue obtained from malignant and benign thyroid patients.

Germline V lookup: CDR1 MNHEY, CDR2 SVGEGT. The CDR3 has 15 residues. The ends lost 2 bases at V and 3 bases at J; junction bases unmatched: 3. Every patient underwent thyroid surgery untreated. MiXCR was used by TCRdb to re-call the PCR reads. The profile covers 30,000 to 40,000 clones, with roughly 27% appearing a single time and around 9.5% taken by the ten largest. This clone was counted at least ten times. Sequenced material: blood. The receptor's source is a female donor with papillary thyroid cancer or a benign thyroid nodule (not recorded which). Some clones in this sample may be carry-over from other donors' samples. This chain links TRBV6-2 or TRBV6-3 with TRBJ2-2; 7 nucleotides agree with TRBD1. Written as DNA, the CDR3 is TGTGCCAGCAGTTACGGGACAGTAGACACCGGGGAGCTGTTTTTT. It translates to CASSYGTVDTGELFF.